This T cell receptor beta chain derives from a study of metastatic and nonmetastatic thyroid tumors. Prior to thyroid surgery, none of the patients had received any treatment. MiXCR re-clonotyped the PCR reads for TCRdb. The sample lists around 30,000 clones, 16% seen once, with 4% to 5.5% in the top ten. Germline V CDR1 and CDR2: SGHTA, FQGTGA. The CDR3 has 17 residues. Trimming cost V 0 bases and J 3 bases; bases outside gene matches: 7. This clone was seen more than once but under ten times. V gene TRBV7-3 combines with J gene TRBJ2-1, with 8 bases identical to TRBD2. The sequence was collected from a female donor with papillary thyroid cancer or a benign thyroid nodule (not recorded which). Some clones in this sample may be carry-over from other donors' samples. Specimen: blood. As DNA, the CDR3 is TGTGCCAGCAGCTTAACGCGTCCTAGCGGGTTCTACAATGAGCAGTTCTTC. Its translation: CASSLTRPSGFYNEQFF.